Listed below are T cell receptor beta chains from one sample, sequenced in a study of blood T cell repertoires in COVID-19. Profiled with immunoSEQ multiplex PCR; TCRdb holds only in-frame clones, not every one. Among some 120,000 clones listed, roughly 69% were seen once. What was sequenced was peripheral blood. The receptors originated from a woman aged 65 to 85 with acute or convalescent COVID-19. Both conserved end residues are part of each CDR3. D genes are given only for firm matches. Clone size appears in some rows only: once, few, many, or a class for an expanded clone.

cdr3_aa: CARKRGLFLYEQYF
cdr3_nt: TGTGCCAGAAAGAGGGGACTCTTCCTCTACGAGCAGTACTTC
d_call: .
clone_size: .
v_call: TRBV5-3
j_call: TRBJ2-7

cdr3_aa: CASSPLPTVNTGELFF
cdr3_nt: TGTGCCAGCTCACCCTTACCCACGGTTAACACCGGGGAGCTGTTTTTT
d_call: .
clone_size: .
v_call: TRBV18
j_call: TRBJ2-2

cdr3_aa: CASSPGTEYGYTF
cdr3_nt: TGCGCCAGCAGCCCCGGGACAGAGTATGGCTACACCTTC
d_call: TRBD1
clone_size: .
v_call: TRBV5-1
j_call: TRBJ1-2

cdr3_aa: CASSFTGSGNEKLFF
cdr3_nt: TGTGCCAGCAGCTTTACAGGCTCCGGAAATGAAAAACTGTTTTTT
d_call: .
clone_size: .
v_call: TRBV7-9
j_call: TRBJ1-4

cdr3_aa: CASGPLAGGNTGELFF
cdr3_nt: TGTGCTAGTGGTCCCCTAGCGGGGGGTAACACCGGGGAGCTGTTTTTT
d_call: TRBD2
clone_size: .
v_call: TRBV12-5
j_call: TRBJ2-2

cdr3_aa: CASSLETGRSYNEQFF
cdr3_nt: TGTGCCAGCAGCCTTGAGACAGGACGCTCCTACAATGAGCAGTTCTTC
d_call: .
clone_size: .
v_call: TRBV7-9
j_call: TRBJ2-1

cdr3_aa: CASSLGAGRVIATEAFF
cdr3_nt: TGCGCCAGCAGCTTGGGGGCCGGCAGGGTGATTGCCACTGAAGCTTTCTTT
d_call: .
clone_size: .
v_call: TRBV5-1
j_call: TRBJ1-1

cdr3_aa: CASRKRLEGEQYF
cdr3_nt: TGCGCCAGCAGAAAACGGTTAGAGGGAGAGCAGTACTTC
d_call: .
clone_size: .
v_call: TRBV10-2
j_call: TRBJ2-7

cdr3_aa: CASSLASGNEQFF
cdr3_nt: TGTGCCAGCAGCTTGGCCTCGGGAAATGAGCAGTTCTTC
d_call: .
clone_size: .
v_call: TRBV5-4
j_call: TRBJ2-1

cdr3_aa: CASSAASGRQDTQYF
cdr3_nt: TGTGCCAGCAGTGCTGCTAGCGGGAGGCAAGATACGCAGTATTTT
d_call: TRBD2
clone_size: .
v_call: TRBV28
j_call: TRBJ2-3

cdr3_aa: CASSITGRHGQPQHF
cdr3_nt: TGTGCCAGTAGTATTACAGGGCGCCACGGACAGCCCCAGCATTTT
d_call: .
clone_size: few
v_call: TRBV19
j_call: TRBJ1-5

cdr3_aa: CASSDAPGYEQFF
cdr3_nt: TGTGCCAGCAGTGACGCACCCGGGTATGAGCAGTTCTTC
d_call: .
clone_size: .
v_call: TRBV6-1
j_call: TRBJ2-1

cdr3_aa: CAWSVLFNSPLHF
cdr3_nt: TGTGCCTGGAGTGTACTGTTTAATTCACCCCTCCACTTT
d_call: .
clone_size: .
v_call: TRBV30
j_call: TRBJ1-6

cdr3_aa: CASSVTSGSRNEQFF
cdr3_nt: TGTGCCAGCAGCGTAACTAGCGGGAGTAGGAATGAGCAGTTCTTC
d_call: TRBD2
clone_size: .
v_call: TRBV9
j_call: TRBJ2-1

cdr3_aa: CASSQDSGRALVEQYF
cdr3_nt: TGCGCCAGCAGCCAAGATAGCGGGAGGGCCCTGGTTGAGCAGTACTTC
d_call: TRBD2
clone_size: .
v_call: TRBV4-1
j_call: TRBJ2-7

cdr3_aa: CSVETLAGGTDTQYF
cdr3_nt: TGCAGCGTTGAAACGCTAGCGGGAGGCACAGATACGCAGTATTTT
d_call: TRBD2
clone_size: few
v_call: TRBV29-1
j_call: TRBJ2-3

cdr3_aa: CASTETTGPYGYTF
cdr3_nt: TGTGCCAGCACTGAAACAACAGGACCCTATGGCTACACCTTC
d_call: .
clone_size: .
v_call: TRBV6-1
j_call: TRBJ1-2

cdr3_aa: CASSDSGAGRDTQYF
cdr3_nt: TGTGCCAGCAGTGACTCCGGAGCAGGGAGGGATACGCAGTATTTT
d_call: .
clone_size: .
v_call: TRBV6-4
j_call: TRBJ2-3

cdr3_aa: CAWSVQGGFNEKLFF
cdr3_nt: TGTGCCTGGAGTGTCCAAGGGGGATTTAATGAAAAACTGTTTTTT
d_call: .
clone_size: few
v_call: TRBV30
j_call: TRBJ1-4

cdr3_aa: CATSRDRDYGYTF
cdr3_nt: TGTGCCACCAGCAGGGACAGGGATTATGGCTACACCTTC
d_call: TRBD1
clone_size: few
v_call: TRBV15
j_call: TRBJ1-2

cdr3_aa: CASSAWDRGNYEQYF
cdr3_nt: TGCGCCAGCAGCGCGTGGGACAGGGGGAATTACGAGCAGTACTTC
d_call: TRBD1
clone_size: once
v_call: TRBV5-1
j_call: TRBJ2-7

cdr3_aa: CASSSALAGGAGELFF
cdr3_nt: TGTGCCAGCAGTTCGGCCCTAGCGGGAGGGGCCGGGGAGCTGTTTTTT
d_call: TRBD2
clone_size: .
v_call: TRBV28
j_call: TRBJ2-2

cdr3_aa: CASSPTGQGGGGYTF
cdr3_nt: TGTGCCAGCAGCCCCACGGGACAGGGTGGAGGAGGCTACACCTTC
d_call: TRBD1
clone_size: few
v_call: TRBV27
j_call: TRBJ1-2

cdr3_aa: CASSQDRAGYTIYF
cdr3_nt: TGCGCCAGCAGCCAAGACAGGGCCGGGTACACCATATATTTT
d_call: .
clone_size: .
v_call: TRBV4-3
j_call: TRBJ1-3

cdr3_aa: CASSFAGTGTHF
cdr3_nt: TGTGCCAGCAGTTTTGCCGGGACAGGGACCCACTTC
d_call: TRBD1
clone_size: once
v_call: TRBV28
j_call: TRBJ2-7